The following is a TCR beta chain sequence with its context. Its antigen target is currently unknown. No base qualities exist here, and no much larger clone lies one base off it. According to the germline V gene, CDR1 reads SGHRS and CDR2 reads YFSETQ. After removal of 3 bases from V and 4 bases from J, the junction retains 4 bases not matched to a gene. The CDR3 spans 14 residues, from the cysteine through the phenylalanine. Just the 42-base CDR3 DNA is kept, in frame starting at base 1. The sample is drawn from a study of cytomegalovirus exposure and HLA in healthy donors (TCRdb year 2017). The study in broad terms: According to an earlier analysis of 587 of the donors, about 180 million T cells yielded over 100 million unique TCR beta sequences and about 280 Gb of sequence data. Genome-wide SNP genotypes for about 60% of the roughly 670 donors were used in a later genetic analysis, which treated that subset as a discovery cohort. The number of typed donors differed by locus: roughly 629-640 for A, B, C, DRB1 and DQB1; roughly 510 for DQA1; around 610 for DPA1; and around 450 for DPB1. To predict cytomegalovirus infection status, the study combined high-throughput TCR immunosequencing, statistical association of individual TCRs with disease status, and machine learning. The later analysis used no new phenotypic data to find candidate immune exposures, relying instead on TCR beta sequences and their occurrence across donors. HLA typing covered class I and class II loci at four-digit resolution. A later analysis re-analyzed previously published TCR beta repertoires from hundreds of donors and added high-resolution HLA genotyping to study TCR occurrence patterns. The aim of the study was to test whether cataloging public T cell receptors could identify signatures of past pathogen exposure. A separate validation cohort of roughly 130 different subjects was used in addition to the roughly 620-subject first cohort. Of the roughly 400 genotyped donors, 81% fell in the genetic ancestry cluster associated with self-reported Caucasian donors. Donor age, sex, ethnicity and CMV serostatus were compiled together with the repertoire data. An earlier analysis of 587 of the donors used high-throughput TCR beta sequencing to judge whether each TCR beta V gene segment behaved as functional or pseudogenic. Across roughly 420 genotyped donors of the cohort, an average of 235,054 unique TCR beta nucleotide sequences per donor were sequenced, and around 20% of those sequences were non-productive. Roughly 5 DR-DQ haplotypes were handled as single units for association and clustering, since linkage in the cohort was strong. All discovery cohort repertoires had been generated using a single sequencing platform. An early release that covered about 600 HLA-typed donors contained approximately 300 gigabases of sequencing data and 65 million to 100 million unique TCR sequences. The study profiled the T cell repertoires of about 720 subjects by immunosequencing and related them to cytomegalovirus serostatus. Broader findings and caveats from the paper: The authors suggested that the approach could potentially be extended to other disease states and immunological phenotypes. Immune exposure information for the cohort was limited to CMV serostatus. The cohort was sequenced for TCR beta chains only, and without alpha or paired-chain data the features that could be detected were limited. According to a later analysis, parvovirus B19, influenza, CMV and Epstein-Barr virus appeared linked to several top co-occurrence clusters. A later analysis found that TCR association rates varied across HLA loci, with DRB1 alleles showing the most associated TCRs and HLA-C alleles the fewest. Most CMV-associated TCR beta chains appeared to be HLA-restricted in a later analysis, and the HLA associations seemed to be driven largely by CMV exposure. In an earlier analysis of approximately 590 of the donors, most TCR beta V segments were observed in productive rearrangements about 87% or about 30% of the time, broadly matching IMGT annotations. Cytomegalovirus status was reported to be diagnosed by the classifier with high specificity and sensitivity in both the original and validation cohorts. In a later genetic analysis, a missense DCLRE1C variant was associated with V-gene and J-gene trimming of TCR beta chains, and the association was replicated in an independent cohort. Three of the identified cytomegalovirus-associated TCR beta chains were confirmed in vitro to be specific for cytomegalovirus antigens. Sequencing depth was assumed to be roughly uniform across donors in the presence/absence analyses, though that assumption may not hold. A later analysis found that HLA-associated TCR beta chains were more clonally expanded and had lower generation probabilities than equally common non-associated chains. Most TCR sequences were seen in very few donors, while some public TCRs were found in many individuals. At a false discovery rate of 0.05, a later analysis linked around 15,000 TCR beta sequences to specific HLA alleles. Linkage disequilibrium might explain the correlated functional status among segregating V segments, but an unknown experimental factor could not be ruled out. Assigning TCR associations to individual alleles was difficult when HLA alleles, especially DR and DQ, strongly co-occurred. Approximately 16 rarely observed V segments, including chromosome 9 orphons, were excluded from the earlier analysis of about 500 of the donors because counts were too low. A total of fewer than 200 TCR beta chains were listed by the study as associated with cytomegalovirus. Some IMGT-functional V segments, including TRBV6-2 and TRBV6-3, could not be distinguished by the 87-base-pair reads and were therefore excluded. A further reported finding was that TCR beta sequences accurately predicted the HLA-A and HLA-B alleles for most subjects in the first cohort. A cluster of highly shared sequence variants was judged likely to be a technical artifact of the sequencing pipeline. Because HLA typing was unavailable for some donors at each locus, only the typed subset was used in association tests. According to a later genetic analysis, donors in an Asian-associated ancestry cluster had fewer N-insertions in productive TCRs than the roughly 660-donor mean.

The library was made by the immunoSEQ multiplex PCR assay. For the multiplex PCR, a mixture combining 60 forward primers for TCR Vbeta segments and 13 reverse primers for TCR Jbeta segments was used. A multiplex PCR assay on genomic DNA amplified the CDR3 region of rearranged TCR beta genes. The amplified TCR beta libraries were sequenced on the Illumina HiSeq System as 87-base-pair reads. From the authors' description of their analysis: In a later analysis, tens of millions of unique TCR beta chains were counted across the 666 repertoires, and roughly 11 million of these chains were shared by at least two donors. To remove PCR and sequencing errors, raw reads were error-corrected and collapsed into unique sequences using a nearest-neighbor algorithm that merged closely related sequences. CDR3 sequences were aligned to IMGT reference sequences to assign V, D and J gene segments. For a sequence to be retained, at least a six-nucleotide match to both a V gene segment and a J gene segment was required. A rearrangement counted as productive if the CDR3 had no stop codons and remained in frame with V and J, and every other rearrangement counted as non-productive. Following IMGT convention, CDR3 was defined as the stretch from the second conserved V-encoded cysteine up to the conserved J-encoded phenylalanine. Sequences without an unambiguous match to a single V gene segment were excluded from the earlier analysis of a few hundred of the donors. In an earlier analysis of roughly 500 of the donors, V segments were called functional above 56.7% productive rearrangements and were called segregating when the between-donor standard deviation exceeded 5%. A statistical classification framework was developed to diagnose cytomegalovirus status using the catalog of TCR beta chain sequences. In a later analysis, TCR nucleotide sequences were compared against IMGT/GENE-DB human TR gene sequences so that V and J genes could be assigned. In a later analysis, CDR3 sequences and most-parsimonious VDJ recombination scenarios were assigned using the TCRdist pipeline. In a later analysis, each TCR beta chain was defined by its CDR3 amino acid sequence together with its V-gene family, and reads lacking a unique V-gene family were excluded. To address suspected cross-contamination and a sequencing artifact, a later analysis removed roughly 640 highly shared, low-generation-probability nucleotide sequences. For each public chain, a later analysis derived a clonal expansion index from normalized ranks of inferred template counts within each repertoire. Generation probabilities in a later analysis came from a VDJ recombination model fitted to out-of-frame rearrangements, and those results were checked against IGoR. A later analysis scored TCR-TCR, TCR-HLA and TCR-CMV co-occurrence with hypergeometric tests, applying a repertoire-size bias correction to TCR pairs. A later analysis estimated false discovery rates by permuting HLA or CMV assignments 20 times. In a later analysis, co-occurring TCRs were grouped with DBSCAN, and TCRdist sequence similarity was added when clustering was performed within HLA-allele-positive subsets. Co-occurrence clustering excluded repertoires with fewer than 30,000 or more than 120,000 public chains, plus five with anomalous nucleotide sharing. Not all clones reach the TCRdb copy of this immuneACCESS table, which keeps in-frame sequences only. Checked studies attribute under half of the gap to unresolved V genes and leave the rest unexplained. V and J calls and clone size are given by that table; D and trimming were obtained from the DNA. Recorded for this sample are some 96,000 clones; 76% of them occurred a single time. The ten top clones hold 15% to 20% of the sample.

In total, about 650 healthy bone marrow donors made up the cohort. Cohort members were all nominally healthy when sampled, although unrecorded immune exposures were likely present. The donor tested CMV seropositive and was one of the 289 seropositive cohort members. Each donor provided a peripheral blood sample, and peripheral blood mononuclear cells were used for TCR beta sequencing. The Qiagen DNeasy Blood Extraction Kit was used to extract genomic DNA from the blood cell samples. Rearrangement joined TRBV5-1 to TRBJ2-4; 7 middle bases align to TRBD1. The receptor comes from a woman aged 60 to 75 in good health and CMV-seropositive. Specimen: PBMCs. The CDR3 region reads CASSWGTAKNIQYF. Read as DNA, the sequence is TGCGCCAGCAGCTGGGGGACAGCGAAAAACATTCAGTACTTC. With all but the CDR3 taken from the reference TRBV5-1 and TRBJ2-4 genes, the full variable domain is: KAGVTQTPRYLIKTRGQQVTLSCSPISGHRSVSWYQQTPGQGLQFLFEYFSETQRNKGNFPGRFSGRQFSNSRSEMNVSTLELGDSALYLCASSWGTAKNIQYFGAGTRLSVL.